This T cell receptor (beta chain) derives from a study of naive and memory T cell subsets. This clonotype turned up a few times. The target antigen is unknown. An equimolar mix of two oligonucleotides served as the beta constant-region primer for TRBC1 and TRBC2. Ligated cDNA was amplified by four rounds of PCR with nested alpha and beta constant-region primers and SP2. TCRdb re-derived calls from the UMI-ligation and nested PCR reads in MiXCR, one entry per CDR3 protein. This sample has roughly 150,000 distinct CDR3 sequences, with 15% to 25% found just once. Unmatched junction bases numbered 6, after V lost 4 bases and J lost 7 bases. The CDR3 length is 14 residues. CDR1 and CDR2 from the germline V gene are SGHRS and YFSETQ. Overall study findings and caveats: Naive repertoires, especially CD8, held a few larger clonotypes, possibly memory cells re-expressing CD45RA. Findings for naive and memory subsets could not be checked against ground truth.

The source of this sequence is a human donor in good health. The chain combines TRBV5-1 with TRBJ2-2; 8 bases agree with TRBD1. The sequencing sample was made of naive CD8+ T cells from blood. The CDR3 loop reads CASSPTGVDGELFF. The CDR3 nucleotides read TGCGCCAGCAGCCCGACAGGGGTGGACGGGGAGCTGTTTTTT. Filled out from reference TRBV5-1 and TRBJ2-2, the complete variable domain reads KAGVTQTPRYLIKTRGQQVTLSCSPISGHRSVSWYQQTPGQGLQFLFEYFSETQRNKGNFPGRFSGRQFSNSRSEMNVSTLELGDSALYLCASSPTGVDGELFFGEGSRLTVL.